The clone carrying this TCR beta chain turned up a few times. The sample is drawn from a study of CD8 T cells in Susac syndrome. From blood CD8+ and CD4+ T cells, the TCR beta chain was sequenced. Negative isolation was applied to CD8+ and CD4+ T cells, and FACS enrichment was applied to TEMRA cells. Random hexamers primed reverse transcription of about 0.5 to 1 ug RNA. By means of immunoSEQ multiplex PCR, TCR beta CDR3 spanning 54 Vbeta and 13 Jbeta underwent amplification. TCRdb itself ran the immunoSEQ multiplex PCR reads through MiXCR, one entry per CDR3 protein. Of some 110,000 distinct CDR3 sequences in the sample, 85% to 95% were seen once. The germline V and J ends were trimmed by 2 bases and 4 bases, with 9 bases remaining between them. The germline gives CDR1 MNHEY, CDR2 SVGEGT. This CDR3 contains 14 residues.

The sequencing sample was made of CD4+ T cells from PBMCs. The V and J genes are TRBV6-2 or TRBV6-3 and TRBJ1-5; D is possibly TRBD1 (5 bases). The sequence was collected from a human donor with multiple sclerosis. The DNA for the CDR3 is TGTGCCAGCAGTTACGGGCAGGGTAATCAGCCCCAGCATTTT. Translating gives CASSYGQGNQPQHF.